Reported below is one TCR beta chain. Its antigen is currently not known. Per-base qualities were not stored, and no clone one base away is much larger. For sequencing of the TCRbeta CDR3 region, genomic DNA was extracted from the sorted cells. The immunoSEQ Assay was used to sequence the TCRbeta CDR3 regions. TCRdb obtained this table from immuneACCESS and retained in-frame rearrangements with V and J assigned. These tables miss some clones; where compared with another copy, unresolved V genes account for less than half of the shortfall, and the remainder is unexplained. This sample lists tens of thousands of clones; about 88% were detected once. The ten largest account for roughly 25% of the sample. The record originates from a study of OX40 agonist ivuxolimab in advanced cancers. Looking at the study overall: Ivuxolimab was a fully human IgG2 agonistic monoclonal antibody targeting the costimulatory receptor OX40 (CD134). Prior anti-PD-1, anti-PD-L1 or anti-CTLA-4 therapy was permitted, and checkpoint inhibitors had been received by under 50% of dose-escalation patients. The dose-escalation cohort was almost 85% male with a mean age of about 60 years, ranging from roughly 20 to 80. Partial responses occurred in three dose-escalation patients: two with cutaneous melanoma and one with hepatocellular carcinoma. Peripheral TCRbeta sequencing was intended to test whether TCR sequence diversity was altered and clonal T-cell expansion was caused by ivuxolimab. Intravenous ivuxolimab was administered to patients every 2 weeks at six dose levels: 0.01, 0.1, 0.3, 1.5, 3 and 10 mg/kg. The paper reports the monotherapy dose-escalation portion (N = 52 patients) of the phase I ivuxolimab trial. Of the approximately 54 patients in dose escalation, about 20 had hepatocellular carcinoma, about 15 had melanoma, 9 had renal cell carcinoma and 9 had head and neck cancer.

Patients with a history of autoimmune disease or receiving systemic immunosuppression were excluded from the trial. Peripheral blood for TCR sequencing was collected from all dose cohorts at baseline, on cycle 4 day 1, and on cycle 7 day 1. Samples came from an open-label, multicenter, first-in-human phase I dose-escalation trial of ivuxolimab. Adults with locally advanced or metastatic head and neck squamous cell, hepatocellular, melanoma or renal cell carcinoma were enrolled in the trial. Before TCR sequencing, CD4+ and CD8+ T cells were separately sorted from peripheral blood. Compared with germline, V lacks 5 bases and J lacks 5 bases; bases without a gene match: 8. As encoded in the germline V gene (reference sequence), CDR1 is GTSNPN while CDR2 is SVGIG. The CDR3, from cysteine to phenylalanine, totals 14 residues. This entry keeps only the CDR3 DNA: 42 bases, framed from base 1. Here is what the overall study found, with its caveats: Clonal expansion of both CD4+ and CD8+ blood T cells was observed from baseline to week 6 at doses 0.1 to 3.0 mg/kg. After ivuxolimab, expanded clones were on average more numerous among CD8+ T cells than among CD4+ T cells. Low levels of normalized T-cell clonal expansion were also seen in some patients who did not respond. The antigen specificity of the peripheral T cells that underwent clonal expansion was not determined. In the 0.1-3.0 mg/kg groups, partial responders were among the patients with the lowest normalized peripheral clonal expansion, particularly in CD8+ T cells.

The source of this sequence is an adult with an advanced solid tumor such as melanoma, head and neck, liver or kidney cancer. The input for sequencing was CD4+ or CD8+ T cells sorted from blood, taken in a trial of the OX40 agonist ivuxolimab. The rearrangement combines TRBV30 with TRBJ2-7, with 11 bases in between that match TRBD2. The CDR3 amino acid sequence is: CAWDTSGGLDEQYF. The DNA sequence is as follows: TGTGCCTGGGACACTAGCGGGGGCCTTGACGAGCAGTACTTC.